In its sample, the clone carrying this T cell receptor beta chain was seen a few times. Its antigen is currently unknown. The length of the CDR3 is 17 residues. The V segment lost 6 bases and the J segment 4 bases; nucleotides outside the gene matches: 8. This specimen comes from a study of CD8 T cells in ankylosing spondylitis. TCRdb recomputed calls from the 5' RACE reads with MiXCR, one row per CDR3 protein. The sample lists about 100,000 distinct CDR3 sequences, 24% occurring once. The study, taken as a whole, reports: Roughly eight highly homologous variants formed a TCR beta motif that appeared characteristic of ankylosing spondylitis blood.

Sequenced: synovial fluid, either unsorted or a sorted T cell fraction (not recorded which). The TCR comes from a male donor with ankylosing spondylitis. The chain uses TRBV12-3 or TRBV12-4 and TRBJ2-5; 16 bases map to TRBD2. CDR3: CASSLGLAGGPVETQYF. The CDR3, as DNA: TGTGCCAGCAGCCTGGGACTAGCGGGAGGGCCGGTAGAGACCCAGTACTTC.